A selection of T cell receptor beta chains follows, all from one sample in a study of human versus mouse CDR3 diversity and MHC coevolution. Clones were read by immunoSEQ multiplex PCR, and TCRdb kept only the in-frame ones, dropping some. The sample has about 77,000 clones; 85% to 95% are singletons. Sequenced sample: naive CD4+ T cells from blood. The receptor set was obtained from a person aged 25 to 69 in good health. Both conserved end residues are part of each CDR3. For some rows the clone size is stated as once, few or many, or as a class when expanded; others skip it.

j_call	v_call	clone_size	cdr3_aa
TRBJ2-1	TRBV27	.	CASSYGQGSYNEQFF
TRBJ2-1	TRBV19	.	CASSSGGTLSYNEQFF
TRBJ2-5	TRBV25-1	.	CASSLGGLGTQYF
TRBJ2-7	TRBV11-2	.	CASSLIGLASEQYF
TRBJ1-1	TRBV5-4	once	CASSGGQGETEAFF
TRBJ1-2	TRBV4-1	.	CASSQDRDRDNYGYTF
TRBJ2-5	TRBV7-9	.	CASSSWTLTQETQYF
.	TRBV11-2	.	CASSLFAGLTYEQYF
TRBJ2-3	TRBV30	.	CAWSVITTDTQYF
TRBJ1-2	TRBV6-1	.	CASSPLGTGRGGYTF
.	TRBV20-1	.	CSATDTYEQYF
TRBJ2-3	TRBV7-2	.	CASSLGGIDTDTQYF
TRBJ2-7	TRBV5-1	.	CASSLSGAPYEQYF